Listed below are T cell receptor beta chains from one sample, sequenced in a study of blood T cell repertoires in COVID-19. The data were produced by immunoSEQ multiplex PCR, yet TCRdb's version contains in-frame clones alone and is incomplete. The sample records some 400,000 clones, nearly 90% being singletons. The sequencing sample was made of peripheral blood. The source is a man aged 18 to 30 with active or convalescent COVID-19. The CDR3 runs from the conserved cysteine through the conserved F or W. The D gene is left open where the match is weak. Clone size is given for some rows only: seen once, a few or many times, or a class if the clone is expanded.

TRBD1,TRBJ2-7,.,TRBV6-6,TGTGCCAGCAGCTGGACAGGAGACGAGCAGTACTTC,CASSWTGDEQYF
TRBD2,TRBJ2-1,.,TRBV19,TGTGCCAGTAGTATAGGGGGTGTAGCGGGGGGCCCCACGCCCAATGAGCAGTTCTTC,CASSIGGVAGGPTPNEQFF
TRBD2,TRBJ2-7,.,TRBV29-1,TGCAGCGTTGAAAGACTAGCGGGACCCTACGAGCAGTACTTC,CSVERLAGPYEQYF
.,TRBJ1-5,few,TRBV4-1,TGCGCCAGCAGCCATGACAGAAATAGCAATCAGCCCCAGCATTTT,CASSHDRNSNQPQHF
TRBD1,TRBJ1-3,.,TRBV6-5,TGTGCCAGCAGGAACGACAGGGGAGCGGGAAACACCATATATTTT,CASRNDRGAGNTIYF
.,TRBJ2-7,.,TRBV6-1,TGTGCCAGCAGTGAATTGCAGGGGTACTACGAGCAGTACTTC,CASSELQGYYEQYF
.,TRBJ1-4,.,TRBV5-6,TGTGCCAGCAGCTTTTCCGGAGCGGGTGAAAAACTGTTTTTT,CASSFSGAGEKLFF
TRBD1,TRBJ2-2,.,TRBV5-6,TGTGCCAGCAGCGCTCCGGGGACAGGCAACACCGGGGAGCTGTTTTTT,CASSAPGTGNTGELFF
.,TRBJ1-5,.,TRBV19,TGTGCCAGTAGTAGTGGCTTTCAGCCCCAGCATTTT,CASSSGFQPQHF
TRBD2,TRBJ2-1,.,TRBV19,TGTGCCAGTAGTATAGATATCGGGAGGCCACTGGGCAATGAGCAGTTCTTC,CASSIDIGRPLGNEQFF
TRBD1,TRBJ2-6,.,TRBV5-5,TGTGCCAGCAGCTTGAGGGTTGCAGGGGGCTCCTCTGGGGCCAACGTCCTGACTTTC,CASSLRVAGGSSGANVLTF
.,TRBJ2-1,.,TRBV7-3,TGTGCCAGCAGCTTATTAGGGGGCGGGAACTATGAGCAGTTCTTC,CASSLLGGGNYEQFF
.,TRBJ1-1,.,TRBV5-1,TGCGCCAGCAGCGGGGGACTCAAGAACACTGAAGCTTTCTTT,CASSGGLKNTEAFF
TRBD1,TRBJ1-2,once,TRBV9,TGTGCCAGCAGCGTAGGCTGGTCGGGGACAGGCGACTATGGCTACACCTTC,CASSVGWSGTGDYGYTF
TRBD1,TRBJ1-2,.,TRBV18,TGTGCCAGCTCTTACACAGGGGATGGCTACACCTTC,CASSYTGDGYTF
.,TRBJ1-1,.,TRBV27,TGTGCCAGCAGTCCGGGGGGTTGGACTGAAGCTTTCTTT,CASSPGGWTEAFF
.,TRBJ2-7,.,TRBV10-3,TGTGCCATCAGAACGGGGGAAACCTACGAGCAGTACTTC,CAIRTGETYEQYF
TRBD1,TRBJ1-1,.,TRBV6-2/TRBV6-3,TGTGCCAGCAGTTACAGGACAGGGGCGAAGGACACTGAAGCTTTCTTT,CASSYRTGAKDTEAFF
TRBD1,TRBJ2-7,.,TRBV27,TGTGCCAGCAGTCCGGGACAGGGACCTTACGAGCAGTACTTC,CASSPGQGPYEQYF
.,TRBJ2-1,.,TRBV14,TGTGCCAGCAGCCAAGTACTCAATGAGCAGTTCTTC,CASSQVLNEQFF